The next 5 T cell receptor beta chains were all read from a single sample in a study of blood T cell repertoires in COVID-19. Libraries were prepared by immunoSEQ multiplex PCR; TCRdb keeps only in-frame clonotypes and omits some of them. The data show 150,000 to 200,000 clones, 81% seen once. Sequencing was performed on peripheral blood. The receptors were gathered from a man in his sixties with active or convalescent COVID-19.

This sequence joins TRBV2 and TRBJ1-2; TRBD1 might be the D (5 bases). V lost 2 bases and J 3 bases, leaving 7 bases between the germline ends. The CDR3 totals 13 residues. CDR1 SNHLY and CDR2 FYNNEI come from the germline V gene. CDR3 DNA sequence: TGTGCCAGCAGTGAATCAGGGCACTATGGCTACACCTTC. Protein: CASSESGHYGYTF.

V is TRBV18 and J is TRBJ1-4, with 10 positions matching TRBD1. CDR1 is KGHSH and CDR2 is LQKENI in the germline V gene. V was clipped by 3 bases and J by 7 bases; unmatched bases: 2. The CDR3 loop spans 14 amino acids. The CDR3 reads CASSPDRGVEKLFF. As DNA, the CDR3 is TGTGCCAGCTCACCGGACAGGGGGGTTGAAAAACTGTTTTTT.

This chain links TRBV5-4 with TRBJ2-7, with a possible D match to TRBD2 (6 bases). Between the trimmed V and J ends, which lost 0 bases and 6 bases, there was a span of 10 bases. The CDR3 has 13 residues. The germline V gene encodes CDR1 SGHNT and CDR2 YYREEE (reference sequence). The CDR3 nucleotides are TGTGCCAGCAGCTTGGCCGGGGGAAGCGAGCAGTACTTC. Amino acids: CASSLAGGSEQYF.

The CDR3 DNA is TGTGCCAGCAGCCTATTGACAGGCAATTCACCCCTCCACTTT. Translating gives CASSLLTGNSPLHF. The gene calls are TRBV14 and TRBJ1-6; the D gene is possibly TRBD1 (6 bases). CDR3 length: 14 amino acids. V was trimmed by 4 bases and J by 7 bases, leaving 11 bases between them. Per the germline V gene, CDR1 is SGHDN and CDR2 is FVKESK.

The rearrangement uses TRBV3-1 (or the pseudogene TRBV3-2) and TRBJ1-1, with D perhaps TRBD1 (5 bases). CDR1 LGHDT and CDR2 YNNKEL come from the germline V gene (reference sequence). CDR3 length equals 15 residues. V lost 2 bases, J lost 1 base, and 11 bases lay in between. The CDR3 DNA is TGTGCCAGCAGCCAATATCCGGGGGGGAACACTGAAGCTTTCTTT. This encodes CASSQYPGGNTEAFF.